Sequencing of this T cell receptor beta chain was carried out in a study of blood T cell repertoires in COVID-19 (dated by TCRdb to the early 2020s). As for the study more broadly: Collaborator samples came from the United States, Italy and Spain and covered acute and convalescent phases of COVID-19. The prospective study material was composed of cDNA or gDNA derived from T cells, B-cell-depleted T cells, or PBMCs. The dataset comprised deeply sampled blood TCRbeta repertoires from subjects exposed to, actively infected with, or recovered from COVID-19. The repertoires were made available in a free public database intended to serve as a resource for research on the immune response to SARS-CoV-2. Samples were obtained from the ongoing ImmuneRACE study (first 160 participants) and from 1,200 or so subjects provided by 6 global collaborators. A de-identified subject ID, COVID-19 status, age in years and sex were almost always included in the sample metadata. HLA class I and class II types, where available, came from metadata supplied by the sample provider rather than from assay-based typing.

Broad study findings and their caveats: Clinical and demographic metadata were provided uncurated, with the amount varying by source and participant.

A note on this clone: The antigen it binds to is not known. No clone much larger than this one lies a single base away; base qualities are absent.

The junction shows trimming of 0 bases on V and 1 base on J, plus 9 bases between the germline ends. Including cysteine and phenylalanine, the CDR3 has 15 amino acids. Only the CDR3 DNA is retained, 45 bases long and in frame from the first base. CDR1 and CDR2 are drawn from the germline V gene: MNHEY, SVGAGI. TCRbeta CDR3 regions were amplified from genomic DNA using the immunoSEQ Assay, a bias-controlled multiplex PCR. Per the source publication's procedure: Within the assay, amplification of reference gene primers was used to estimate how many nucleated cells each sample contained. To quantify the absolute abundance of each unique TCRbeta CDR3 rearrangement, sequence reads were collapsed and filtered. For each sample, productive Simpson clonality was calculated as the square root of Simpson's diversity index across productive rearrangements. Drawn from immuneACCESS, this table holds only the in-frame rearrangements with V and J called that TCRdb kept. Clones are partly lost; checked studies trace under half to an unresolved V gene and leave the rest unexplained. The V and J calls and clone size are taken from that table; D and trimming were inferred from the DNA. The table for this sample lists 140,000 to 150,000 clones; about 79% of them were counted only once. The ten largest clones add up to roughly 10% of the sample.

Whole blood was collected in K2EDTA tubes by collaborating institutions according to the institutions' own protocols. For TCRbeta analysis, collaborators shipped samples in one of three forms: frozen whole blood, isolated PBMCs, or DNA extracted from either of those sample types. The sequence came from a man aged 55 to 70 with active or convalescent COVID-19. Sequencing used peripheral blood. In this chain, TRBV6-5 is recombined with TRBJ1-1, with no confident D gene call. The CDR3 protein is CASSYSWASNTEAFF. The sequenced DNA: TGTGCCAGCAGTTACTCCTGGGCCTCGAACACTGAAGCTTTCTTT.